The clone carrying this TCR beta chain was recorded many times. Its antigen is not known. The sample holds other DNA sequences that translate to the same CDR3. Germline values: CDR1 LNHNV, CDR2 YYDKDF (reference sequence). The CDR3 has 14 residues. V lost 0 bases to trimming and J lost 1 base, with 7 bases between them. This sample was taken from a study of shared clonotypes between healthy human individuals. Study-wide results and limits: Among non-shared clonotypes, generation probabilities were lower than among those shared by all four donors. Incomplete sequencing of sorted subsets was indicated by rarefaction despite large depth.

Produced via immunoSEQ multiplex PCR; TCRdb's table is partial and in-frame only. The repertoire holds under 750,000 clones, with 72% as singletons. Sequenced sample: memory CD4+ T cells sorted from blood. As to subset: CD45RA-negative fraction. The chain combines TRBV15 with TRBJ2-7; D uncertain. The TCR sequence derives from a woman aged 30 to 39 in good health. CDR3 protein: CATSRDGASYEQYF. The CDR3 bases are TGTGCCACCAGCAGAGACGGAGCATCCTACGAGCAGTACTTC. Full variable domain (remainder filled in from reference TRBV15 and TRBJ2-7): DAMVIQNPRYQVTQFGKPVTLSCSQTLNHNVMYWYQQKSSQAPKLLFHYYDKDFNNEADTPDNFQSRRPNTSFCFLDIRSPGLGDTAMYLCATSRDGASYEQYFGPGTRLTVT.